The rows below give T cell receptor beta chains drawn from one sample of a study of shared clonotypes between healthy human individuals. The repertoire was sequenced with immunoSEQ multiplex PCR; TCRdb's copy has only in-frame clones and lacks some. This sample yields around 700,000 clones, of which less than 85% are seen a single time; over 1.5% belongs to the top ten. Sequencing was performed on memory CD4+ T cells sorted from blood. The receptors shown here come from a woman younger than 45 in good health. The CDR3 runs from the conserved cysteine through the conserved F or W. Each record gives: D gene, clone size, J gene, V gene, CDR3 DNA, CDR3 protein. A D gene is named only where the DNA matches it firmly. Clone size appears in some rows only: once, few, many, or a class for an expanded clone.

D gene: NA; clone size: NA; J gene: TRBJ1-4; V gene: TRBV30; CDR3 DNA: TGTGCCTGGAGTTTCAGCTATTCGGTTGAAAAACTGTTTTTT; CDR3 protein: CAWSFSYSVEKLFF
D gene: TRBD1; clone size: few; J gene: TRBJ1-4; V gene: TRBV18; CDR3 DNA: TGTGCCAGCTCACCACAGGGGGCCGAAAAACTGTTTTTT; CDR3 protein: CASSPQGAEKLFF
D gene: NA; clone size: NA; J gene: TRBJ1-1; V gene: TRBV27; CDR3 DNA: TGTGCCAGCAGACTGGGAGGGGCCGCGGCTGAAGCTTTCTTT; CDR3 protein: CASRLGGAAAEAFF
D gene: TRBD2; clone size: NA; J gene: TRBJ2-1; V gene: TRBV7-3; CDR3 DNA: TGTGCCAGCAGCCCGACTAGCGGGAGCGATGAGCAGTTCTTC; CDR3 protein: CASSPTSGSDEQFF
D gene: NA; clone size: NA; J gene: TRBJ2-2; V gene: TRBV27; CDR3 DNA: TGTGCCAGCAGTTTATTTCCCGGGGAGCTGTTTTTT; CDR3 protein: CASSLFPGELFF
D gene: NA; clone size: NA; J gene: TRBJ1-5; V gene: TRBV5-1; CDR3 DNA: TGCGCCAGCAGCCTCAGGGGTGGGGATCAGCCCCAGCATTTT; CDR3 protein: CASSLRGGDQPQHF
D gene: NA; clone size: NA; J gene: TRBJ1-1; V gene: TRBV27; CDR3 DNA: TGTGCCAGCAGTTTATCCCGGTTCACCGGGGGTGAAGCTTTCTTT; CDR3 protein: CASSLSRFTGGEAFF
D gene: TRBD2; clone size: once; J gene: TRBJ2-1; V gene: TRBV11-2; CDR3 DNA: TGTGCCAGCAGCCCCCGACTAGCGGCCAATTACAATGAGCAGTTCTTC; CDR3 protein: CASSPRLAANYNEQFF
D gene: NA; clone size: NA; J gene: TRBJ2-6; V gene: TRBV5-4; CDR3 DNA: TGTGCCAGCACCCCCCTAACTGGGGCCAACGTCCTGACTTTC; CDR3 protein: CASTPLTGANVLTF
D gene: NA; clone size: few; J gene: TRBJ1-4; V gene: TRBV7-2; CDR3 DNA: TGTGCCAGCAGCATAGGCGGGGCGGGAAGCGAAAAACTGTTTTTT; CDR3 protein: CASSIGGAGSEKLFF
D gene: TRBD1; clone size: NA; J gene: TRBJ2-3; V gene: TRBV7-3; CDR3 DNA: TGTGCCAGCAAAGGGGGCTACCTCACAGATACGCAGTATTTT; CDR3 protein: CASKGGYLTDTQYF
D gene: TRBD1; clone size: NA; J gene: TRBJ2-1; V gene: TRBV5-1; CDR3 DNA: TGCGCCAGCAGCCCGAGAAGCCTGGGACAGGGTTTCAATGAGCAGTTCTTC; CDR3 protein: CASSPRSLGQGFNEQFF
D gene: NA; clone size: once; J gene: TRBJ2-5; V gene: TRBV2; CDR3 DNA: TGTGCCAGCAGTGAAGCTCCCTTTGGCGGAGAGACCCAGTACTTC; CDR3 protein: CASSEAPFGGETQYF
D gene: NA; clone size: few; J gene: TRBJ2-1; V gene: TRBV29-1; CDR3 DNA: TGCAGCGTTGAGGCCCTAAGGGATGAGCAGTTCTTC; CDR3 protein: CSVEALRDEQFF
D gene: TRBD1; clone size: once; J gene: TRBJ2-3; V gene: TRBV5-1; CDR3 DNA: TGCGCCAGCAGCTATGGACAGGACACAGATACGCAGTATTTT; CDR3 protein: CASSYGQDTDTQYF
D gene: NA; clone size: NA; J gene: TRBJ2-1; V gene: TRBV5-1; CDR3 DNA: TGCGCCAGCAGCCCGGACAGCTTGGGCTACAATGAGCAGTTCTTC; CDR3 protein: CASSPDSLGYNEQFF
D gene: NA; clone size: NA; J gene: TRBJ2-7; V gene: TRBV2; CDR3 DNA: TGTGCCAGCACTAGCGTGGGCAGGGCCGGCGAGCAGTACTTC; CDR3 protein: CASTSVGRAGEQYF
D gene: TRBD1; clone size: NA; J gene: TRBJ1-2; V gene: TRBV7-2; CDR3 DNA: TGTGCCAGCAGCTCCGGGACAGGGGGCGTTGGCTACACCTTC; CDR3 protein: CASSSGTGGVGYTF
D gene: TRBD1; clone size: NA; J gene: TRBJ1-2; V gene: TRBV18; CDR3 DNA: TGTGCCAGCACAGGGGACAGCCATGGCTACACCTTC; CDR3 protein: CASTGDSHGYTF
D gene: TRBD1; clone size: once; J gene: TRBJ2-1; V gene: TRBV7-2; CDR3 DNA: TGTGCCAGCAGCTATGTCGGGACAGCGGACTACAATGAGCAGTTCTTC; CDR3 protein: CASSYVGTADYNEQFF
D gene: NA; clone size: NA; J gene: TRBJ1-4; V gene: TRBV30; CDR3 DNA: TGTGCCTGGAGTCCAACTAATGAAAAACTGTTTTTT; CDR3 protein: CAWSPTNEKLFF
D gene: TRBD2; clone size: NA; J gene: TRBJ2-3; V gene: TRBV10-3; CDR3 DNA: TGTGCCATCAGCAGACTTTTTCCGGGACTAGCGCAAAAGACAGATACGCAGTATTTT; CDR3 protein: CAISRLFPGLAQKTDTQYF
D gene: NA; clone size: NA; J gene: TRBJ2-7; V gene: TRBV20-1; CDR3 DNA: TGCAGTGCCAACCGGCAATACGAGCAGTACTTC; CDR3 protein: CSANRQYEQYF
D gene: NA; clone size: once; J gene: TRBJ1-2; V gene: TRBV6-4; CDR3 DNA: TGTGCCAGCAGTGACTCCCCAGGCCCTAACTATGGCTACACCTTC; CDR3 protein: CASSDSPGPNYGYTF
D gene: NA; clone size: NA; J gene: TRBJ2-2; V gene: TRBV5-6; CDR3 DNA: TGTGCCAGCAGCCAGGGATTTAACACCGGGGAGCTGTTTTTT; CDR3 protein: CASSQGFNTGELFF
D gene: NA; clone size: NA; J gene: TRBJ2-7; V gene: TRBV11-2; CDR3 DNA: TGTGCCAGCAGCCAAAACCTAGGAGGCGAGCAGTACTTC; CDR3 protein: CASSQNLGGEQYF
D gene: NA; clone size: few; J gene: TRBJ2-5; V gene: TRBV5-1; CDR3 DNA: TGCGCCAGCAGCTTGTCGCAGTTGCGGGGAGAGACCCAGTACTTC; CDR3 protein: CASSLSQLRGETQYF
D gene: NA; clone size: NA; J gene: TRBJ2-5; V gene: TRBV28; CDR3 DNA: TGTGCCAGCAGCCCCACCCGACAGGTTGGAACCCAGTACTTC; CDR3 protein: CASSPTRQVGTQYF
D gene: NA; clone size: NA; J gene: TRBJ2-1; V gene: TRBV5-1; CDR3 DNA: TGCGCCAGCAGCTTGGCCGCGGGACTCGAGCAGTTCTTC; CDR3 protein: CASSLAAGLEQFF